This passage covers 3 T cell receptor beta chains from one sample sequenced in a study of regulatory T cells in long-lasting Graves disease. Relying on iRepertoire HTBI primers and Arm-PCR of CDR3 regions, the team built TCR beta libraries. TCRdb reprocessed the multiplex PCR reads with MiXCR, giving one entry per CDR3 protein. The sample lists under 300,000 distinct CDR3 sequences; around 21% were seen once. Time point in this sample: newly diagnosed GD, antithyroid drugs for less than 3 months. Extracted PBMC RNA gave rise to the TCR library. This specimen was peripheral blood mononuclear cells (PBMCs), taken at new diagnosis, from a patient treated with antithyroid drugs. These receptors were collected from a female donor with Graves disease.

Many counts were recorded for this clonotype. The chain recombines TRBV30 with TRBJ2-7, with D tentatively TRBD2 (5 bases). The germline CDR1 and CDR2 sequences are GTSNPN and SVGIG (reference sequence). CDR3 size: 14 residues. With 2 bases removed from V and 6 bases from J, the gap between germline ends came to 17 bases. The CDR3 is CAWSTGIAIVEQYF. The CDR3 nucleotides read TGTGCCTGGAGTACCGGGATAGCAATTGTCGAGCAGTACTTC.

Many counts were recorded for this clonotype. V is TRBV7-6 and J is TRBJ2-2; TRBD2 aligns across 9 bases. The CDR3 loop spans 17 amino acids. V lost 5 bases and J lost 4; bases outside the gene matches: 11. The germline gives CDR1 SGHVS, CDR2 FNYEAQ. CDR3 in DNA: TGTGCCAGCAGCAAAAGCCCTCTAGCGGGAACCACCGGGGAGCTGTTTTTT. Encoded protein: CASSKSPLAGTTGELFF.

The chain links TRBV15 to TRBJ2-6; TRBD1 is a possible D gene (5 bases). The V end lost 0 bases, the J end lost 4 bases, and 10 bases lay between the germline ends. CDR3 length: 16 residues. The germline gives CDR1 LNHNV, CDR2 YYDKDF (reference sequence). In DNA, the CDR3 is TGTGCCACCAGCAGAGATCGTAGGGGCGGGGCCAACGTCCTGACTTTC. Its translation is CATSRDRRGGANVLTF.